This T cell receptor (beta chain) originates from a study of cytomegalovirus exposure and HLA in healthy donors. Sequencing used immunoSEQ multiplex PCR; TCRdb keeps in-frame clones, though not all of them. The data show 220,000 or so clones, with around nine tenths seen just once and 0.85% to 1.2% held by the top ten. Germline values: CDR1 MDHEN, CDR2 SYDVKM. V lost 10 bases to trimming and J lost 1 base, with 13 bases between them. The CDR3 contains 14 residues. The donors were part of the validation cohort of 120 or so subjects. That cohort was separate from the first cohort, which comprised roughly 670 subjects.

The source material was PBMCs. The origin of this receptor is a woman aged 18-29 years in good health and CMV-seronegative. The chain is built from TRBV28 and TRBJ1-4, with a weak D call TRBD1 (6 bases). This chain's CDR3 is CATGRGLTNEKLFF. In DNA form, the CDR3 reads TGTGCCACTGGCAGGGGCTTAACTAATGAAAAACTGTTTTTT.